What follows are 5 T cell receptor beta chains derived from one specimen sequenced in a study of circulating tumor DNA in untreated peripheral T-cell lymphoma. Using immunoSEQ multiplex PCR, the repertoire was profiled, and TCRdb retains in-frame clones only, with some absent. Seen here are around 10,000 clones, under 80% observed once, and the top ten hold roughly 31%. Sequencing was done on a sample of tumor tissue. The receptors were gathered from a human donor with peripheral T-cell lymphoma.

This chain connects TRBV29-1 to TRBJ2-7; D is unresolved. From germline, CDR1 is SQVTM and CDR2 ANQGSEA. There are 13 residues in the CDR3. The V end lost 4 bases, the J end lost 6 bases, and 16 bases lay between the germline ends. CDR3: CSVGRLGFGEQYF. In nucleotides, the CDR3 is TGCAGCGTTGGGCGTCTGGGGTTTGGCGAGCAGTACTTC.

The V call is TRBV6-1, the J call TRBJ2-7; TRBD1 matches 8 bases. Trimming cost V 0 bases and J 3 bases; bases outside gene matches: 10. Germline V gene data show CDR1 as MNHNS and CDR2 as SASEGT. The CDR3 runs to 17 residues. CDR3 nucleotides: TGTGCCAGCAGTGAAGCGTCTTACCGGGACAGGTTCTACGAGCAGTACTTC. Protein: CASSEASYRDRFYEQYF.

The chain recombines TRBV5-1 with TRBJ2-2; tentative D call: TRBD2 (5 bases). Germline V CDR1 and CDR2: SGHRS, YFSETQ. V lost 5 bases, J lost 1 base, and 12 bases lay in between. The CDR3 consists of 15 residues. CDR3 nucleotides: TGCGCCAGCAGTACCCGACTAAGGAACACCGGGGAGCTGTTTTTT. Translating it yields CASSTRLRNTGELFF.

V is TRBV12-1 and J is TRBJ1-2. TRBV12-1 is classified as a pseudogene. This CDR3 has 16 amino acids. CDR3 sequence reads: CASSFVDRGRKKGYTF. CDR3 DNA sequence: TGTGCCAGCAGCTTTGTGGATCGGGGGCGTAAAAAAGGCTACACCTTC.

This clone showed up just once. The chain joins TRBV6-8 to TRBJ1-6; D is uncertain. V dropped 5 bases and J dropped 8 bases, with 19 bases sitting between them. The CDR3 is made up of 16 amino acids. Germline values: CDR1 MNHGY, CDR2 SAAAGT. The CDR3 is CASSTRTLRLDSPLHF. CDR3 nucleotide sequence: TGTGCCAGCAGTACCCGGACCCTCCGGTTGGATTCACCCCTCCACTTT.